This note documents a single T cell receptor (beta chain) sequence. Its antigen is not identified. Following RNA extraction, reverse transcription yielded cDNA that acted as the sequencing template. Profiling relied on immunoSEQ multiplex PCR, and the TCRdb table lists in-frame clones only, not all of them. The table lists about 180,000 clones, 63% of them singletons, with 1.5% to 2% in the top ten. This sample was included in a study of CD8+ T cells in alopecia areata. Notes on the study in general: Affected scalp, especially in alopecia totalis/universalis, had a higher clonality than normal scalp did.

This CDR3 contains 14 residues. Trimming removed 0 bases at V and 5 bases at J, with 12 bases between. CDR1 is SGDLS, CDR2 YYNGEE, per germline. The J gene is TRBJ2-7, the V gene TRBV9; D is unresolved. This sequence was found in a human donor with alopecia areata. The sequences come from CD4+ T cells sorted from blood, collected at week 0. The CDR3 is CASSVASGNNEQYF. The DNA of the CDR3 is TGTGCCAGCAGCGTAGCGTCAGGAAACAACGAGCAGTACTTC.